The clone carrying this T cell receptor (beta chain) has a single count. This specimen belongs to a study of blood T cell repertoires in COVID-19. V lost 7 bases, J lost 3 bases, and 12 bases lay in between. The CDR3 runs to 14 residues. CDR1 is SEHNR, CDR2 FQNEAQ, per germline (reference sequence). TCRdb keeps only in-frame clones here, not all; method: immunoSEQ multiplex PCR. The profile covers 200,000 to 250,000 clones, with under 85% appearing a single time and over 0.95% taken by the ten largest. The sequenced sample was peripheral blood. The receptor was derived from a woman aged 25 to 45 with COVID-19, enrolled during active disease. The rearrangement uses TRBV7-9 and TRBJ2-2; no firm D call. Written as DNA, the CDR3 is TGTGCCAGCACCCCTGGCATCTACACCGGGGAGCTGTTTTTT. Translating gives CASTPGIYTGELFF.